This T cell receptor (beta chain) came from a study of STAT3 mutations in large granular lymphocyte leukemia. Study results and limitations: In T-cell large granular lymphocyte leukemia, about half of patients showed multiple immunodominant subclonotypes. Clonal expansion was inferred from samples taken at other timepoints.

Libraries were prepared by immunoSEQ multiplex PCR; TCRdb keeps only in-frame clonotypes and omits some of them. Here the sample spans approximately 10,000 clones, approximately 90% being singletons. A remark on this clone: The antigen is not known.

V lost 1 base and J lost 0, with 5 bases in between. Germline V gene sequence: CDR1 SGHTA, CDR2 FQGNSA. This CDR3 has 14 amino acids. Material for sequencing was peripheral blood mononuclear cells. The receptor was derived from a man aged 60 to 75 with T-cell large granular lymphocyte leukemia. Some clones in this sample may be carry-over from other donors' samples. This chain uses TRBV7-2 with TRBJ2-3; D gene ambiguous. The CDR3 sequence: CASSLEGSTDTQYF. In DNA form, the CDR3 reads TGTGCCAGCAGCTTAGAGGGTAGCACAGATACGCAGTATTTT.